The clone carrying this T cell receptor (beta chain) was observed a handful of times. Its antigen is unknown. The sample comes from a study of cytomegalovirus exposure and HLA in healthy donors. General study findings and limits: Rates of TCR association differed by HLA locus in a later analysis, with DRB1 highest and HLA-C lowest. In a later analysis, at a false discovery rate of 0.05, approximately 16,000 TCR beta sequences were associated with HLA alleles. The records held CMV serostatus as the only immune exposure information. In vitro, three CMV-associated chains proved specific for CMV antigens.

Germline V gene sequence: CDR1 MNHNY, CDR2 SVGAGI (reference sequence). The V segment lost 4 bases and the J segment 5 bases; nucleotides outside the gene matches: 4. The CDR3 spans 14 residues. This PCR relied on a set of 60 Vbeta primers and 13 Jbeta primers. This table comes from immunoSEQ multiplex PCR, and its TCRdb copy is limited to in-frame clones, with some not included. This sample has around 180,000 clones, with approximately 86% found just once. The source is a woman aged 18-29 years in good health and CMV-seronegative. Source material: PBMCs. The chain is built from TRBV6-6 and TRBJ2-2; 7 bases map to TRBD1. The CDR3 DNA is TGTGCCAGCAGTTTCCGACAGGGAACCGGGGAGCTGTTTTTT. Translating gives CASSFRQGTGELFF.